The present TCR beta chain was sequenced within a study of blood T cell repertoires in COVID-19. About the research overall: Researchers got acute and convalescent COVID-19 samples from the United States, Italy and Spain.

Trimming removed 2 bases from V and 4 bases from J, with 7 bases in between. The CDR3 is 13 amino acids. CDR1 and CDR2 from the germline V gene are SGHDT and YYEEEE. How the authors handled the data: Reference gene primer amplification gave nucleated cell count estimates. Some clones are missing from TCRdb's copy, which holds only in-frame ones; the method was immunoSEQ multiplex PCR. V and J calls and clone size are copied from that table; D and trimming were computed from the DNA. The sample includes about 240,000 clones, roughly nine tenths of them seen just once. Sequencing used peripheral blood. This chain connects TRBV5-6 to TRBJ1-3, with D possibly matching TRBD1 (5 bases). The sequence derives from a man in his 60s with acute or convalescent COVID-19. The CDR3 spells CASSLQEGNTIYF. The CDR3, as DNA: TGTGCCAGCAGCTTACAGGAAGGAAACACCATATATTTT.